Listed below are T cell receptor beta chains from one sample, sequenced in a study of a mutant IDH1 vaccine in newly diagnosed glioma. The data were produced by immunoSEQ multiplex PCR, yet TCRdb's version contains in-frame clones alone and is incomplete. The repertoire has about 74,000 clones, more than 75% of them found once; the top ten carry approximately 2%. For these TCRs, the target antigens are not known. The input for sequencing was PBMCs, taken from a glioma patient whose treatment included an IDH1 peptide vaccine. The receptors derive from a man aged 30 to 39 with glioma. Each CDR3 is given with its conserved first and last residue. Fields, in order: J gene, CDR3 length, V gene, CDR3 protein.

TRBJ2-5 14 TRBV9 CASSVESGAETQYF
TRBJ1-6 14 TRBV7-2 CASSLASSGSPLHF
TRBJ2-3 15 TRBV15 CATSRDRITADTQYF
TRBJ1-2 15 TRBV28 CASSLGQINRNGYTF
TRBJ2-5 12 TRBV28 CASSLTQETQYF
TRBJ1-2 13 TRBV18 CASSPDSIWGYTF
TRBJ1-2 18 TRBV23-1 CASSQSGLGGSANYGYTF
TRBJ2-3 14 TRBV5-1 CASMAGGALDTQYF
TRBJ1-4 15 TRBV5-5 CASSLGQGRREKLFF
TRBJ1-5 13 TRBV5-3 CASSLSGTTPQHF
TRBJ2-1 15 TRBV6-6 CASRDFGTVTDEQFF
TRBJ1-1 14 TRBV7-2 CASSLQGAITEAFF
TRBJ1-2 14 TRBV2 CASTLGQANYGYTF
TRBJ1-2 11 TRBV19 CASSRGRGYTF
TRBJ2-3 16 TRBV7-3 CASSLLAGGDTDTQYF
TRBJ1-5 13 TRBV19 CASTVRGNQPQHF
TRBJ2-5 17 TRBV5-3 CARSFPSGALDEETQYF
TRBJ1-2 13 TRBV6-5 CASSYSQDYGYTF
TRBJ1-3 19 TRBV18 CASSPPGTGVGYAGNTIYF
TRBJ2-3 16 TRBV5-1 CASSPIAGGPSDTQYF
TRBJ2-5 15 TRBV7-2 CASSFGSRLRETQYF
TRBJ2-7 13 TRBV5-6 CASSLARPYEQYF
TRBJ1-2 16 TRBV13 CASSLGQSRRLYGYTF
TRBJ1-2 12 TRBV5-6 CASSNYRDGYTF
TRBJ1-1 17 TRBV27 CASSLFWRDRGNTEAFF
TRBJ2-1 14 TRBV7-3 CASSLAPLVNEQFF
TRBJ1-3 16 TRBV27 CASSPRQRGSGNTIYF
TRBJ1-1 17 TRBV19 CASSKGILRRGNTEAFF
TRBJ2-1 16 TRBV11-2 CASSSRTGWSYNEQFF
TRBJ2-7 13 TRBV7-6 CASKRVGSYEQYF
TRBJ1-4 14 TRBV2 CASSDIGGLEKLFF
TRBJ2-5 15 TRBV30 CAWRRSGGPGETQYF
TRBJ2-3 13 TRBV5-4 CASSVDSTDTQYF
TRBJ2-2 15 TRBV15 CATSLTGYNTGELFF
TRBJ2-3 17 TRBV28 CASSLIDGISSTDTQYF
TRBJ2-2 16 TRBV7-3 CASSSQTNRNTGELFF
TRBJ2-3 17 TRBV5-1 CASSLNGLAGVKDTQYF
TRBJ2-1 13 TRBV15 CATEVGRHNEQFF
TRBJ1-1 17 TRBV7-9 CASSWPRGLPRSTEAFF
TRBJ2-7 15 TRBV7-2 CASSWGLGRIGEQYF
TRBJ2-1 13 TRBV5-4 CASSLFLDNEQFF
- 14 TRBV2 CASRGDRGLREQYF
TRBJ2-1 14 TRBV29-1 CSVVAGEIHNEQFF
TRBJ1-3 14 TRBV19 CASSGTGWLNTIYF
TRBJ1-2 14 TRBV7-9 CASSLAVSNYGYTF
- 15 TRBV10-3 CAISESWGFAYEQYF
TRBJ1-1 11 TRBV6-1 CASSPPPEAFF
TRBJ2-7 15 TRBV7-3 CASAPSGRGTYEQYF
TRBJ2-7 17 TRBV10-1 CASSEEGGNRISYEQYF
TRBJ2-3 17 TRBV2 CASSASGAPMGTDTQYF
TRBJ1-2 14 TRBV7-2 CASTVATGSYGYTF
TRBJ1-1 17 TRBV10-3 CAISEPSTGTTNTEAFF
TRBJ2-1 14 TRBV18 CASSPYRGLREQFF
TRBJ1-1 16 TRBV6-6 CASSYSIPAMNTEAFF
TRBJ1-5 14 TRBV27 CASSLGQGAQPQHF